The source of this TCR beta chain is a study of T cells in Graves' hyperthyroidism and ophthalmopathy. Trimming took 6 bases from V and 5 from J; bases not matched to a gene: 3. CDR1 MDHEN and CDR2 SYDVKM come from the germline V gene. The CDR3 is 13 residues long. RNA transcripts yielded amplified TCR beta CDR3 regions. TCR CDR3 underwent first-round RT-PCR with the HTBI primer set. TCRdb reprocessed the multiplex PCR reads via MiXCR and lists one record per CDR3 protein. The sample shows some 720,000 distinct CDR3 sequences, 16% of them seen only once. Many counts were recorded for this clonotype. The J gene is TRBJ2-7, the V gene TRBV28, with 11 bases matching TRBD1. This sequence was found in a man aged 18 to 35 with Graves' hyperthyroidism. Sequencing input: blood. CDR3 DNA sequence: TGTGCCAGCAGACCGGGACAGGGGGACGAGCAGTACTTC. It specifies CASRPGQGDEQYF.